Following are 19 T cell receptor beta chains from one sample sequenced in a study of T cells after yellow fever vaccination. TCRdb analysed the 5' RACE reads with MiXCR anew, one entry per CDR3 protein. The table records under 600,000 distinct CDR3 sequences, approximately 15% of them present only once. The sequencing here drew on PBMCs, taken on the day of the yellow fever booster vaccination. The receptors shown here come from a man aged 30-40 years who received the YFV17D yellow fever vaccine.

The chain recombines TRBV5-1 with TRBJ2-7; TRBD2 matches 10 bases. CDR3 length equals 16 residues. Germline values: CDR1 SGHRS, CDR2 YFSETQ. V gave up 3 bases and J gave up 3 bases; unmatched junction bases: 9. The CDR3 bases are TGCGCCAGCAGCTCAACTAGCGGGACGACTAACTACGAGCAGTACTTC. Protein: CASSSTSGTTNYEQYF.

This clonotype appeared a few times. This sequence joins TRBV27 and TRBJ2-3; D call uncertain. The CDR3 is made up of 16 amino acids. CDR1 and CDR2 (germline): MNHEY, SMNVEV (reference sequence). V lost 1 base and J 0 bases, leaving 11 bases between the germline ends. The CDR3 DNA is TGTGCCAGCAGTTTATTGGCAGGCGATAGCACAGATACGCAGTATTTT. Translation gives CASSLLAGDSTDTQYF.

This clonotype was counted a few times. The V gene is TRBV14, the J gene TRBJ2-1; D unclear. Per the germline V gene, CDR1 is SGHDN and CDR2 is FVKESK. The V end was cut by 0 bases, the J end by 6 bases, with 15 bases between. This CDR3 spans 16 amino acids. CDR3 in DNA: TGTGCCAGCAGCCAAGATAAGCTCTGGGCGTCCAATGAGCAGTTCTTC. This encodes CASSQDKLWASNEQFF.

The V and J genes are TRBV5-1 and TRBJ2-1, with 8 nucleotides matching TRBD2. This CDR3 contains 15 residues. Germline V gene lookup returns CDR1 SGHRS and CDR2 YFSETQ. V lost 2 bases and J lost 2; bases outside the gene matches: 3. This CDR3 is CASSLEAGAYNEQFF. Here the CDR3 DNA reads TGCGCCAGCAGCTTAGAAGCGGGAGCCTACAATGAGCAGTTCTTC.

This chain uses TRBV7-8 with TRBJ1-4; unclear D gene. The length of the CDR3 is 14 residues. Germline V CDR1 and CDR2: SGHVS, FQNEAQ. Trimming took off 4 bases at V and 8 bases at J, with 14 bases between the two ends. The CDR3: CASSWRRKGEKLFF. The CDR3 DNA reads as TGTGCCAGCAGCTGGCGGAGGAAAGGGGAAAAACTGTTTTTT.

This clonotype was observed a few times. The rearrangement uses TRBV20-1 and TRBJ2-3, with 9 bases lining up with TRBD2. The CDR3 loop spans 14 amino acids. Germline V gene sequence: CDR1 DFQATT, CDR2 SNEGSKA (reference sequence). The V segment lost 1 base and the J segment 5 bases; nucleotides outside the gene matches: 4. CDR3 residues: CSARGGLAQDTQYF. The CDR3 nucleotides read TGCAGTGCTAGAGGTGGACTAGCGCAAGATACGCAGTATTTT.

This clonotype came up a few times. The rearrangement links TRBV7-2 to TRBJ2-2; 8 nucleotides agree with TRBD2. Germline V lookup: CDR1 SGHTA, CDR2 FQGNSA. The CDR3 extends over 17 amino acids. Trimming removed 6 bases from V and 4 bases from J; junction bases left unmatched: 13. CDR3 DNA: TGTGCCAGCAGTCTGATAGCGGGATCCGGACCCACCGGGGAGCTGTTTTTT. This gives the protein CASSLIAGSGPTGELFF.

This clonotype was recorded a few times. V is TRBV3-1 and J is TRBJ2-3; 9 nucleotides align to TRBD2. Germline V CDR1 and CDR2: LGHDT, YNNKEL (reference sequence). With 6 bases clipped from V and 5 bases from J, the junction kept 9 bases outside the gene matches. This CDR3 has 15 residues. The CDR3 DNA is TGTGCCAGCAGGACGGCGGGAGGGCCCATAGATACGCAGTATTTT. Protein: CASRTAGGPIDTQYF.

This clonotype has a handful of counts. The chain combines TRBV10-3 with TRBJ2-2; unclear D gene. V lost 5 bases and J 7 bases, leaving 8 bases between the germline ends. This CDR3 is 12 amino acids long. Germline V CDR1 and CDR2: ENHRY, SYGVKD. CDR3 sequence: CAISPEHGELFF. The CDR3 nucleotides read TGTGCCATCAGTCCCGAGCACGGGGAGCTGTTTTTT.

The CDR3 region is CASSHVRDRAYEQYF. CDR3 DNA: TGTGCCAGCAGTCATGTCCGGGACAGGGCCTACGAGCAGTACTTC. The chain couples TRBV11-2 to TRBJ2-7, with 9 bases matching TRBD1. With V trimmed by 6 bases and J by 2 bases, 8 bases remained unmatched. Germline V CDR1 and CDR2: SGHAT, FQNNGV. The CDR3 runs to 15 residues.

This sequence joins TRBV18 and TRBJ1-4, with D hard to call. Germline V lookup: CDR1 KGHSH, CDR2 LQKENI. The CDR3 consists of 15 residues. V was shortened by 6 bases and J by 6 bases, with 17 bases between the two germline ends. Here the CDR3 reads CASSFASDLYEKLFF. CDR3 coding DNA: TGTGCCAGCTCGTTCGCCTCCGATCTCTATGAAAAACTGTTTTTT. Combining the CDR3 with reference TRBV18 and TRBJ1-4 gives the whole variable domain NAGVMQNPRHLVRRRGQEARLRCSPMKGHSHVYWYRQLPEEGLKFMVYLQKENIIDESGMPKERFSAEFPKEGPSILRIQQVVRGDSAAYFCASSFASDLYEKLFFGSGTQLSVL.

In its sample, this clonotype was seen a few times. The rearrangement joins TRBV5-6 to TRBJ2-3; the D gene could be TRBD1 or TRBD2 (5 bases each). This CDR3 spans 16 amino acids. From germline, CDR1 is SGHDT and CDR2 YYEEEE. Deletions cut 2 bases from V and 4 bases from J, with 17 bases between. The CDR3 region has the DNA TGTGCCAGCAGCTTAAGCCCTAGCAGGGACCCAGATACGCAGTATTTT. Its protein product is CASSLSPSRDPDTQYF.

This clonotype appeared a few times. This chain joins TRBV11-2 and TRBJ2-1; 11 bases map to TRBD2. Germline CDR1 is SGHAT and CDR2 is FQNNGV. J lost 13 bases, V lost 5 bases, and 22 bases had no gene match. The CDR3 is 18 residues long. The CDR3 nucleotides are TGTGCCAGCAGCCCCAGCATATTTAGCGGGAGGGCCCCCGCTGTACAGTTCTTC. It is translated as CASSPSIFSGRAPAVQFF.

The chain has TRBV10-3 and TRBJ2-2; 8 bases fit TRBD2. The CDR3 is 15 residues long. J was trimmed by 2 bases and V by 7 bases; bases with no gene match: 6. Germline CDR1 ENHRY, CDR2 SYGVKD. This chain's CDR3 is CAIKWAGGNTGELFF. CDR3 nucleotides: TGTGCCATCAAATGGGCGGGAGGTAACACCGGGGAGCTGTTTTTT.

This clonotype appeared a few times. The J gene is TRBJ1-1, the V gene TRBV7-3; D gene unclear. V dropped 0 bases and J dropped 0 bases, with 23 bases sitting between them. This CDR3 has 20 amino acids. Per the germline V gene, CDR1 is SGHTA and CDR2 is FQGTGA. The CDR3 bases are TGTGCCAGCAGCTTAACTTCTCGGGTAGGCCTGGCCCGGGTGAACACTGAAGCTTTCTTT. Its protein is CASSLTSRVGLARVNTEAFF.

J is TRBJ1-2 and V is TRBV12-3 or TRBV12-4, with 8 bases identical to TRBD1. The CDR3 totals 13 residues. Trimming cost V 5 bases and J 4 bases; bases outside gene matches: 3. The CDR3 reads CASSHRGSYGYTF. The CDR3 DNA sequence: TGTGCCAGCAGTCACAGGGGGAGCTATGGCTACACCTTC.

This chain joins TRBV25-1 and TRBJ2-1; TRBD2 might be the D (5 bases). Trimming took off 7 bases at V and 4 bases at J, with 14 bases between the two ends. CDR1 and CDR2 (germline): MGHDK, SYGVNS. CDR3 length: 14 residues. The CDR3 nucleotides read TGTGCCAGCAAGGACTGGACGGAGTACAATGAGCAGTTCTTC. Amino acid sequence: CASKDWTEYNEQFF.

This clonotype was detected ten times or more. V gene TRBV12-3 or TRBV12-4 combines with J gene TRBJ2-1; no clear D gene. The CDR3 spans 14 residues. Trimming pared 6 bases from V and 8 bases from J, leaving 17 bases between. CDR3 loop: CASSQYGPTYEQFF. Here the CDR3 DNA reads TGTGCCAGCAGCCAGTATGGCCCCACATATGAGCAGTTCTTC.

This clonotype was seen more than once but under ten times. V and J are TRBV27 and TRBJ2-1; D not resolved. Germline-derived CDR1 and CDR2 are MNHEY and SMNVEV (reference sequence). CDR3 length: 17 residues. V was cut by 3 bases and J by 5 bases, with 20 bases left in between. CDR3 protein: CASSFAPIAELNNEQFF. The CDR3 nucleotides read TGTGCCAGCAGTTTTGCACCAATAGCAGAACTAAACAATGAGCAGTTCTTC.